The 6 T cell receptor beta chains reported below all come from one sample, sequenced in a study of cytomegalovirus exposure and HLA in healthy donors. PCR amplification relied on 60 Vbeta primers (plus 13 Jbeta primers). TCRdb's copy holds only in-frame clones and misses some; the assay was immunoSEQ multiplex PCR. The sample holds about 120,000 clones, more than 60% seen once. The sample was PBMCs. The receptors here all came from a man aged 35 to 55 in good health and CMV-seropositive.

The chain is built from TRBV4-1 and TRBJ2-1; TRBD2 matches at 8 bases. The CDR3 covers 16 residues. From germline, CDR1 is MGHRA and CDR2 YSYEKL. V lost 4 bases, J lost 8 bases, and 13 bases stayed unmatched. Written as DNA, the CDR3 is TGCGCCAGCAGCCCGCGACCCGGGACTAGATCCGATGAGCAGTTCTTC. Its translation is CASSPRPGTRSDEQFF.

This clone was picked up a small number of times. The V call is TRBV10-2, the J call TRBJ1-2; tentatively, D is TRBD1 (6 bases). Between the trimmed V and J ends, which lost 8 bases and 3 bases, there was a span of 19 bases. The germline CDR1 and CDR2 sequences are WSHSY and SAAADI. The CDR3 covers 15 residues. The CDR3 region is CASGGDTLLYYGYTF. As DNA, the CDR3 is TGCGCCAGCGGGGGGGACACTCTACTTTACTATGGCTACACCTTC.

This sequence joins TRBV9 and TRBJ1-2; D is possibly TRBD1 (5 bases). The germline V gene encodes CDR1 SGDLS and CDR2 YYNGEE. CDR3 length: 15 amino acids. V lost 0 bases to trimming and J lost 6 bases, with 15 bases between them. The CDR3 nucleotides read TGTGCCAGCAGCGTAGCCTCTCAGGGATTCGATGGCTACACCTTC. Translating gives CASSVASQGFDGYTF.

The chain employs TRBV7-2 and TRBJ2-7; D is perhaps TRBD2 (7 bases). The germline V gene encodes CDR1 SGHTA and CDR2 FQGNSA. The germline V and J ends were trimmed by 1 base and 2 bases, with 9 bases remaining between them. The CDR3 has 14 residues. CDR3 loop: CASSLDGGPYEQYF. CDR3 DNA sequence: TGTGCCAGCAGCTTAGACGGGGGGCCCTACGAGCAGTACTTC.

The chain combines TRBV7-9 with TRBJ2-1; 9 positions agree with TRBD2. The V and J ends lost 4 bases and 4 bases, in that order; junction bases with no gene match: 8. This CDR3 has 16 amino acids. The germline V gene has CDR1 SEHNR and CDR2 FQNEAQ (reference sequence). CDR3 amino acids: CASSSLAGISYNEQFF. The CDR3, as DNA: TGTGCCAGCAGCTCCCTAGCGGGAATATCATACAATGAGCAGTTCTTC.

This chain uses TRBV6-4 with TRBJ2-2; maybe TRBD1 (6 bases). Trimming cost V 5 bases and J 5 bases, with 18 bases left between them. The CDR3 has 16 amino acids. Germline V lookup: CDR1 MRHNA, CDR2 SNTAGT. The CDR3 bases are TGTGCCAGCAGTCCAACAGGGTCTGAGACTACCGGGGAGCTGTTTTTT. It yields the protein CASSPTGSETTGELFF.